The TCR beta chain described here comes from a study of shared clonotypes between healthy human individuals. With 4 bases removed from V and 0 bases from J, the gap between germline ends came to 7 bases. The germline gives CDR1 MGHDK, CDR2 SYGVNS. The CDR3 consists of 13 residues. Investigators divided CD4+ cells into CD45RA+ naive and CD45RA-negative memory subsets. In regard to this clone: Its matching antigen is unknown.

Study results and limitations: Depth was large, yet rarefaction showed that sorted-subset sequencing was incomplete. Lower generation probabilities were found for non-shared clonotypes than for those shared by all four donors.

The authors distributed each subset's genomic DNA evenly over several immunoSEQ plates. Here immunoSEQ multiplex PCR was the method, and the copy in TCRdb shows in-frame clones only, minus some. The repertoire holds more than 2,000,000 clones, with over 85% as singletons. Specimen: naive CD4+ T cells sorted from blood. Subset noted: CD45RA+ positively selected. The rearrangement uses TRBV25-1 and TRBJ2-7; D perhaps matches TRBD1 (5 bases). This TCR was recovered from a man aged 18 to 29 in good health. CDR3 region: CASSGDSSYEQYF. In DNA, the CDR3 is TGTGCCAGCAGTGGAGACAGCTCCTACGAGCAGTACTTC.